A single TCR beta chain is shown here with its context. This sample is part of a study of cytomegalovirus exposure and HLA in healthy donors. It was with 60 Vbeta and 13 Jbeta primers that the PCR ran. Sequencing used immunoSEQ multiplex PCR; TCRdb keeps in-frame clones, though not all of them. The table shows some 130,000 clones, with about three quarters occurring only once. V lost 5 bases and J 7 bases, leaving 17 bases between the germline ends. Germline CDR1 reads MNHEY; CDR2 reads SMNVEV (reference sequence). The CDR3 contains 15 residues. The V call is TRBV27, the J call TRBJ1-4, with D tentatively TRBD1 (6 bases). Sequencing was done on a sample of PBMCs. The origin of this receptor is a woman aged 40-49 years in good health and CMV-seronegative. In DNA, the CDR3 is TGTGCCAGCAGTATACTAGGGGGAAAGGGTGAAAAACTGTTTTTT. Protein sequence: CASSILGGKGEKLFF.